This T cell receptor beta chain was sequenced during a study of shared clonotypes between healthy human individuals. Comments on this clone: The same CDR3 also results from other DNA sequences found in this sample.

Generated by immunoSEQ multiplex PCR, the TCRdb table keeps only in-frame clones and is missing some. The sample contains around 990,000 clones, approximately 75% of which appear only once. The CDR3 runs 15 residues. From germline, CDR1 is SGHDN and CDR2 FVKESK. The V segment lost 0 bases and the J segment 4 bases; nucleotides outside the gene matches: 2. The material sequenced was memory CD4+ T cells from PBMCs. As to subset: CD45RA-negative fraction. This chain links TRBV14 with TRBJ2-1; TRBD2 aligns across 8 bases. This receptor was taken from a man aged 18 to 29 in good health. Some clones in this sample may be carry-over from other donors' samples. Here the CDR3 DNA reads TGTGCCAGCAGCCAAGACCCTAGCGGGTACAATGAGCAGTTCTTC. It codes for CASSQDPSGYNEQFF.